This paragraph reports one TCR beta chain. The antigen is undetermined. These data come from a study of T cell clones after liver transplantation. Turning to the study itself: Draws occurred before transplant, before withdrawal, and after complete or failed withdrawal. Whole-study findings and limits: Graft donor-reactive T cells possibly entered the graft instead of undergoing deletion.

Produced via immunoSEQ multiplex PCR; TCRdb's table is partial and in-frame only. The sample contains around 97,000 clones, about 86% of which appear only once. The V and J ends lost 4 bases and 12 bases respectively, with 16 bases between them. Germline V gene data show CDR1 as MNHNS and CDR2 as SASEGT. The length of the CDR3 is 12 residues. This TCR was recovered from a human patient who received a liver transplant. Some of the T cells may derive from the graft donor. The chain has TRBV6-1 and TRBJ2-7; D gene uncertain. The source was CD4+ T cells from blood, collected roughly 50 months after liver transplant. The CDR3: CASSGFQYWRYF. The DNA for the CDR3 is TGTGCCAGCAGTGGATTTCAGTACTGGCGGTACTTC.